The rows below give T cell receptor beta chains drawn from one sample of a study of T cells in Graves' hyperthyroidism and ophthalmopathy. TCRdb reanalysed the multiplex PCR reads using MiXCR and keeps one entry per CDR3 protein. The sample lists around 600,000 distinct CDR3 sequences, roughly 46% occurring once. Sample: peripheral blood or thyroid tissue (not recorded which). The receptors derive from an adult man with Graves' disease, either hyperthyroidism or ophthalmopathy (not recorded which). CDR3s include the opening cysteine and the closing phenylalanine or tryptophan. D genes are given only for firm matches. Clone sizes are given selectively: once, few, many, or a class where the clone is expanded.

D gene	V gene	clone size	J gene	CDR3 protein	CDR3 DNA
TRBD1	TRBV7-3	NA	TRBJ1-6	CASSLESGGSISPLHF	TGTGCCAGCAGCTTGGAGTCAGGGGGTTCAATTTCACCCCTCCACTTT
NA	TRBV20-1	NA	TRBJ1-1	CSAPFPQRGTEAFF	TGCAGTGCCCCCTTCCCCCAAAGGGGCACTGAAGCTTTCTTT
NA	TRBV19	NA	TRBJ2-2	CASSTGRGELFF	TGTGCCAGTAGTACTGGTAGAGGGGAGCTGTTTTTT
NA	TRBV6-6	many	TRBJ1-4	CASSGGGRKLFF	TGTGCCAGCAGTGGGGGAGGGAGGAAACTGTTTTTT
NA	TRBV6-1	many	TRBJ2-7	CASSEVGEQYF	TGTGCCAGCAGTGAAGTGGGCGAGCAGTACTTC
TRBD1	TRBV7-9	NA	TRBJ1-1	CASSFTGTGLMNTEAFF	TGTGCCAGCAGTTTTACCGGGACAGGGCTTATGAACACTGAAGCTTTCTTT
TRBD2	TRBV29-1	once	TRBJ2-7	CSVVGLAGGPYEQYF	TGCAGCGTTGTGGGACTAGCGGGAGGGCCTTACGAGCAGTACTTC
NA	TRBV2	many	TRBJ1-4	CASLTREKLFF	TGTGCCAGCCTAACACGAGAAAAACTGTTTTTT
NA	TRBV15	NA	TRBJ1-4	CATSRDRSEKLFF	TGTGCCACCAGCAGAGATCGGAGTGAAAAACTGTTTTTT
NA	TRBV29-1	NA	TRBJ1-1	CSVDEGTGAFF	TGCAGCGTTGACGAGGGTACCGGAGCTTTCTTT
NA	TRBV25-1	NA	TRBJ1-4	CASSGRTNEKLFF	TGTGCTAGTTCGGGCCGGACTAATGAAAAACTGTTTTTT
TRBD2	TRBV19	NA	TRBJ2-2	CASSSQRELFAGELFF	TGTGCCAGTAGTAGTCAGCGGGAGCTCTTCGCCGGGGAGCTGTTTTTT
NA	TRBV7-9	NA	TRBJ2-2	CASSLHGRANTGELFF	TGTGCCAGCAGCTTACATGGGCGGGCGAACACCGGGGAGCTGTTTTTT
TRBD1	TRBV29-1	many	TRBJ2-7	CSVGGQGGGQQYF	TGCAGCGTTGGGGGACAGGGAGGAGGGCAGCAGTACTTC
NA	TRBV12-3/TRBV12-4	NA	TRBJ1-1	CASTRSTGAEAFF	TGTGCCAGCACTCGATCGACCGGCGCTGAAGCTTTCTTT
TRBD1	TRBV9	few	TRBJ2-5	CASNPGDRAQETQYF	TGTGCCAGCAACCCCGGGGACAGAGCCCAAGAGACCCAGTACTTC
TRBD1	TRBV25-1	NA	TRBJ1-6	CASLATGRNSPLHF	TGTGCCAGCTTAGCGACAGGGAGGAATTCACCCCTCCACTTT
NA	TRBV2	few	TRBJ2-2	CASPTGEGANTGELFF	TGTGCCAGCCCCACCGGGGAAGGAGCGAACACCGGGGAGCTGTTTTTT
NA	TRBV7-9	many	TRBJ1-4	CASSSDRWNEKLFF	TGTGCCAGCAGCTCGGACCGATGGAATGAAAAACTGTTTTTT
NA	TRBV20-1	NA	TRBJ2-2	CSARNPTEGGGELFF	TGCAGTGCTAGAAACCCAACCGAGGGTGGCGGGGAGCTGTTTTTT
TRBD2	TRBV7-8	NA	TRBJ2-7	CASSLLAGGPHEQYF	TGTGCCAGCAGCCTCTTAGCGGGAGGGCCCCACGAGCAGTACTTC
NA	TRBV6-5	NA	TRBJ1-2	CASSYSLGGLNGYTF	TGTGCCAGCAGTTACTCGCTAGGGGGTTTGAATGGCTACACCTTC
NA	TRBV24-1	NA	TRBJ2-7	CATSDSQGGHYEQYF	TGTGCCACCAGTGATTCCCAGGGAGGCCACTACGAGCAGTACTTC
NA	TRBV7-9	NA	TRBJ2-1	CASSLGGGPSVNEQFF	TGTGCCAGCAGCTTAGGGGGCGGGCCCTCTGTCAATGAGCAGTTCTTC
NA	TRBV19	few	TRBJ1-5	CASSPGTPSNQPQHF	TGTGCCAGTAGTCCCGGTACCCCAAGCAATCAGCCCCAGCATTTT
NA	TRBV9	NA	TRBJ2-7	CASSVTAVSSYEQYF	TGTGCCAGCAGCGTAACGGCGGTTAGCTCCTACGAGCAGTACTTC
TRBD1	TRBV9	NA	TRBJ1-1	CASSFRDREAFF	TGTGCCAGCAGCTTCCGGGACAGAGAAGCTTTCTTT
TRBD1	TRBV29-1	many	TRBJ1-2	CSVLRDREAAYTF	TGCAGCGTTTTACGGGACAGGGAAGCAGCCTACACCTTC
NA	TRBV29-1	few	TRBJ2-2	CSVEGGSNTGELFF	TGCAGCGTTGAGGGGGGATCGAACACCGGGGAGCTGTTTTTT
NA	TRBV30	NA	TRBJ2-2	CAWKWASTPGELFF	TGTGCCTGGAAGTGGGCCTCGACCCCCGGGGAGCTGTTTTTT
TRBD1	TRBV25-1	many	TRBJ1-2	CASSVTQGNYGYTF	TGTGCCAGCAGTGTCACACAGGGGAACTATGGCTACACCTTC
NA	TRBV7-9	NA	TRBJ2-7	CASSLALVEGKSEQYF	TGTGCCAGCAGCTTAGCGCTGGTAGAGGGGAAATCGGAGCAGTACTTC
TRBD1	TRBV4-1	NA	TRBJ1-1	CASSQWTGGNTEAFF	TGCGCCAGCAGCCAATGGACAGGGGGGAACACTGAAGCTTTCTTT
TRBD1	TRBV7-8	NA	TRBJ1-6	CASSSETGVSPLHF	TGTGCCAGCAGCTCCGAGACAGGGGTTTCACCCCTCCACTTT
NA	TRBV2	NA	TRBJ1-4	CASSPLQQGNGELFF	TGTGCCAGCAGTCCACTCCAACAGGGAAATGGAGAACTGTTTTTT
TRBD1	TRBV15	NA	TRBJ2-5	CATSRTGRRETQYF	TGTGCCACCAGCAGGACAGGGCGTCGGGAGACCCAGTACTTC
NA	TRBV29-1	few	TRBJ2-5	CSVAGWVLSGETQYF	TGCAGCGTTGCGGGGTGGGTCCTATCGGGAGAGACCCAGTACTTC
TRBD1	TRBV14	NA	TRBJ2-7	CASSPNNGQGPRSYEQYF	TGTGCCAGCAGCCCCAACAACGGACAGGGTCCCCGCTCCTACGAGCAGTACTTC
NA	TRBV7-2	NA	TRBJ1-2	CASRDQTGLGYGYTF	TGTGCCAGCAGGGACCAAACAGGCCTAGGGTATGGCTACACCTTC
TRBD1	TRBV5-1	NA	TRBJ1-1	CASSPGGAGTEAFF	TGCGCCAGCAGCCCAGGGGGCGCGGGCACTGAAGCTTTCTTT
TRBD1	TRBV24-1	few	TRBJ1-1	CATSDSRTGNTEAFF	TGTGCCACCAGTGATTCCCGGACAGGTAACACTGAAGCTTTCTTT
NA	TRBV20-1	NA	TRBJ1-2	CSARDQGDGYTF	TGCAGTGCTAGGGATCAGGGTGACGGCTACACCTTC
NA	TRBV7-9	many	TRBJ1-4	CASSSDHRGEKLFF	TGTGCCAGCAGCTCGGACCACCGGGGAGAAAAACTGTTTTTT
TRBD1	TRBV5-1	NA	TRBJ2-2	CASSATQGAIGELFF	TGCGCCAGCAGCGCGACACAGGGGGCGATCGGGGAGCTGTTTTTT
NA	TRBV2	many	TRBJ1-5	CASSGVQGRQPQHF	TGTGCCAGCAGTGGGGTGCAGGGAAGGCAGCCCCAGCATTTT
TRBD1	TRBV6-9	NA	TRBJ1-2	CASSSWTGRDGYTF	TGTGCCAGCAGTTCTTGGACAGGGAGGGATGGCTACACCTTC
NA	TRBV7-2	NA	TRBJ1-2	CASSLSGASNYGYTF	TGTGCCAGCAGCTTATCCGGGGCTAGTAACTATGGCTACACCTTC
TRBD1	TRBV6-5	few	TRBJ1-5	CASSWGQGAGQPQHF	TGTGCCAGCAGTTGGGGACAGGGGGCAGGTCAGCCCCAGCATTTT
TRBD2	TRBV9	NA	TRBJ2-7	CASSVGLAGNEQYF	TGTGCCAGCAGCGTGGGACTAGCGGGAAACGAGCAGTACTTC
TRBD1	TRBV25-1	NA	TRBJ1-6	CASSSTRGPISSPLHF	TGTGCCAGCAGTTCCACGAGGGGGCCTATTAGTTCACCCCTCCACTTT
NA	TRBV2	NA	TRBJ2-7	CASSYSSGQEQYF	TGTGCCAGCAGTTACTCTTCCGGACAGGAGCAGTACTTC
TRBD1	TRBV7-8	once	TRBJ1-6	CASSLAWHGLQGAGSPLHF	TGTGCCAGCTCTCTAGCTTGGCACGGCCTACAGGGGGCTGGATCACCCCTCCACTTT
TRBD1	TRBV5-1	few	TRBJ1-6	CASSAGGISSPLHF	TGCGCCAGCAGCGCAGGGGGAATTAGTTCACCCCTCCACTTT
TRBD1	TRBV7-2	NA	TRBJ2-5	CASSDYPDRGKETQYF	TGTGCCAGCAGCGACTATCCGGACAGGGGGAAAGAGACCCAGTACTTC
NA	TRBV10-3	once	TRBJ1-4	CASTRGGRQEKLFF	TGTGCCAGCACGAGGGGGGGTAGGCAGGAAAAACTGTTTTTT
TRBD1	TRBV10-3	NA	TRBJ1-5	CAIGQGAGQPQHF	TGTGCCATTGGACAGGGGGCAGGACAGCCCCAGCATTTT
NA	TRBV2	NA	TRBJ1-2	CASSPLFTGNYGYTF	TGTGCCAGCAGCCCATTGTTTACAGGCAACTATGGCTACACCTTC
TRBD2	TRBV15	NA	TRBJ2-6	CATWGGLGANVLTF	TGTGCCACTTGGGGAGGGCTCGGGGCCAACGTCCTGACTTTC
NA	TRBV6-6	NA	TRBJ1-4	CASSYRSTEGREKLFF	TGTGCCAGCAGTTACAGATCGACAGAGGGGCGGGAAAAACTGTTTTTT